The following is a T cell receptor beta chain sequence with its context. Using immunoSEQ multiplex PCR, the repertoire was profiled, and TCRdb retains in-frame clones only, with some absent. The sample yields hundreds of thousands of clones, nearly 90% seen once. This entry is derived from a study of blood T cell repertoires in COVID-19. Looking at the study overall: From the United States, Italy and Spain came samples of acute and convalescent COVID-19.

The CDR3 is made up of 14 amino acids. Germline CDR1 and CDR2: DFQATT and SNEGSKA (reference sequence). Losses at the gene ends were 3 bases for V and 12 bases for J; bases not matched to a gene: 11. The origin of this receptor is a woman aged 45 to 65 who had been exposed to COVID-19. The sample taken for sequencing was PBMCs or T cells enriched from blood (not recorded which). The chain recombines TRBV20-1 with TRBJ2-3; 11 nucleotides agree with TRBD2. CDR3 sequence (DNA): TGCAGTGCTAGTTGGGATATAGCGGGAGGGTTTCAGTATTTT. This sequence encodes CSASWDIAGGFQYF.